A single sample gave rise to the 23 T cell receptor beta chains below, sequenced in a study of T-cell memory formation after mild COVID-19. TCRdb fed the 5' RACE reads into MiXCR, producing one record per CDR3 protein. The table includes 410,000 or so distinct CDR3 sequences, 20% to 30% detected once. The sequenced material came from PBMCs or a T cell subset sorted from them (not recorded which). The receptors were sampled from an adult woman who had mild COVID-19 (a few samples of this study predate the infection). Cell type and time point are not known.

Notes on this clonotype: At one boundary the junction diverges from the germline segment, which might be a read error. CDR3 sequence (DNA): TGTGCCAGCAGCTTTGGACAGGCCCCTGAAGCTTTCTTT. Protein sequence: CASSFGQAPEAFF. The chain links TRBV5-1 to TRBJ1-1, with 7 bases fitting TRBD1. The CDR3 sequence is 13 residues long. Germline values: CDR1 SGHRS, CDR2 YFSETQ.

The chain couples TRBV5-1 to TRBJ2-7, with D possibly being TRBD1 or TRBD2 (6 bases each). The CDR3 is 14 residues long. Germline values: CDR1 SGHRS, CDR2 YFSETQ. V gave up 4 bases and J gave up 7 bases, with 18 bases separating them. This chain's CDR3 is CASSGGRQAGEQYF. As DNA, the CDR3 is TGCGCCAGCAGCGGAGGTCGACAGGCGGGGGAGCAGTACTTC. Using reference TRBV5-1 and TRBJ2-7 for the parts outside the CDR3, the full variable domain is KAGVTQTPRYLIKTRGQQVTLSCSPISGHRSVSWYQQTPGQGLQFLFEYFSETQRNKGNFPGRFSGRQFSNSRSEMNVSTLELGDSALYLCASSGGRQAGEQYFGPGTRLTVT.

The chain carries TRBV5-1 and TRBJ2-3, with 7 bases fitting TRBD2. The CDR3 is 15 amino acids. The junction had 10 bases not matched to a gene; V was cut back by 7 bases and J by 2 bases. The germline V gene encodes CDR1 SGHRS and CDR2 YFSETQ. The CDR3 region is CASGIASGSTDTQYF. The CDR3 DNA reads TGCGCCAGCGGAATAGCTAGCGGCTCCACAGATACGCAGTATTTT.

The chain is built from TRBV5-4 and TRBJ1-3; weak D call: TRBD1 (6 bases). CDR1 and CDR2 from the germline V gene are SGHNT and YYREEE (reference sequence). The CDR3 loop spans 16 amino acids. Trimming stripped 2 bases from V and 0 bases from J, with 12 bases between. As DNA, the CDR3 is TGTGCCAGCAGCTTTGACAGGACTTTCTCTGGAAACACCATATATTTT. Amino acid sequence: CASSFDRTFSGNTIYF.

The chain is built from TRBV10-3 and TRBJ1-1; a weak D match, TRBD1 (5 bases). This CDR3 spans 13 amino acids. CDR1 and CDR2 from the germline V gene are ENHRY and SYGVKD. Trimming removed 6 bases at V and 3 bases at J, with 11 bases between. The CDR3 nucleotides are TGTGCCATCAGGCTCGACAGAGACACTGAAGCTTTCTTT. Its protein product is CAIRLDRDTEAFF.

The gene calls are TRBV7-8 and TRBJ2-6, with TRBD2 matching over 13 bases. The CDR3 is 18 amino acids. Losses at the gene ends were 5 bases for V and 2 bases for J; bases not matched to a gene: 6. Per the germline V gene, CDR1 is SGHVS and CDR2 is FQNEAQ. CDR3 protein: CASSPRTSGSTGANVLTF. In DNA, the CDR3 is TGTGCCAGCAGCCCCCGGACTAGCGGGAGTACTGGGGCCAACGTCCTGACTTTC.

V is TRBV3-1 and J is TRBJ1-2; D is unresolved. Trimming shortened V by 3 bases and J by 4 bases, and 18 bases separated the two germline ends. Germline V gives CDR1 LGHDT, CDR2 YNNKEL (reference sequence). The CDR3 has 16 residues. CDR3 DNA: TGTGCCAGCAGCCAGGGCCTTATACAGCACCGCTATGGCTACACCTTC. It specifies CASSQGLIQHRYGYTF.

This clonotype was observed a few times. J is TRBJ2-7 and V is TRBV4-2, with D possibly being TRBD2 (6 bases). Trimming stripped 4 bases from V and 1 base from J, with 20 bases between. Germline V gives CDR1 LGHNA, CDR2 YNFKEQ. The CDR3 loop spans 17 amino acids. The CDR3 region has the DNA TGTGCCAGCAGCCGAGAGGATGGGGGGATTAAATCCTACGAGCAGTACTTC. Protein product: CASSREDGGIKSYEQYF.

The chain's CDR3 is CATKGGDQPQHF. The DNA of the CDR3 is TGTGCCACCAAGGGGGGGGATCAGCCCCAGCATTTT. The chain links TRBV6-2 or TRBV6-3 to TRBJ1-5; tentative D call: TRBD1 (6 bases). CDR1 is MNHEY and CDR2 is SVGEGT in the germline V gene. The CDR3 length is 12 residues. Trimming removed 10 bases from V and 5 bases from J, with 12 bases in between.

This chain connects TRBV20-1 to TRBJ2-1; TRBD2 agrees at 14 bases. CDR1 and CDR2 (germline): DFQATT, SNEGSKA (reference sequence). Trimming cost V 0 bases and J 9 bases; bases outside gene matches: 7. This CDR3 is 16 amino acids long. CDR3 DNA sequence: TGCAGTGCTAGAGATATGACTAGCGGGGGGGGTAGTGAGCAGTTCTTC. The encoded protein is CSARDMTSGGGSEQFF.

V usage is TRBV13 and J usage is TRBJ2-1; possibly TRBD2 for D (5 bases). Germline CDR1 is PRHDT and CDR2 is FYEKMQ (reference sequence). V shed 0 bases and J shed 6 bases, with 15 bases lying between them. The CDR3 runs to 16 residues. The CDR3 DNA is TGTGCCAGCAGCTTAGGCCCCTTACGGACTGTCAATGAGCAGTTCTTC. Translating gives CASSLGPLRTVNEQFF.

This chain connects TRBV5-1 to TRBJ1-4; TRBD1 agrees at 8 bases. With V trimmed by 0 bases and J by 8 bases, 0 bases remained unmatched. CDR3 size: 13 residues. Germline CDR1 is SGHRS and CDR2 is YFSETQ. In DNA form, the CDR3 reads TGCGCCAGCAGCTTGGGGGACAGGGAAAAACTGTTTTTT. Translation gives CASSLGDREKLFF.

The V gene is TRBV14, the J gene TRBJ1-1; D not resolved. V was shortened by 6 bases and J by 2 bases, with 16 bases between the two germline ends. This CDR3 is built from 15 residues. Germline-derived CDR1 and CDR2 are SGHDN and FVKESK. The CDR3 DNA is TGTGCCAGCAGACCTGTGGACGGCAGAAACACTGAAGCTTTCTTT. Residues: CASRPVDGRNTEAFF.

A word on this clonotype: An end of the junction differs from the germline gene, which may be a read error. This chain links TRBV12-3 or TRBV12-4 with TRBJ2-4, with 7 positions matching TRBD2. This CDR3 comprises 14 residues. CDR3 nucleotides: TGTGCCAGCAGTGCACGACTAGCACAAAACATTCAGTGCTTC. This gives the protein CASSARLAQNIQCF.

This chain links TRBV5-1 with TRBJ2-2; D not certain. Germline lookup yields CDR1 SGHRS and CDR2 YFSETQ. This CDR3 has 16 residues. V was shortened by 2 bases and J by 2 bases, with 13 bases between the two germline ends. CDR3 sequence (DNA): TGCGCCAGCAGCTTTCGGCCGATAACTAACACCGGGGAGCTGTTTTTT. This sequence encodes CASSFRPITNTGELFF.

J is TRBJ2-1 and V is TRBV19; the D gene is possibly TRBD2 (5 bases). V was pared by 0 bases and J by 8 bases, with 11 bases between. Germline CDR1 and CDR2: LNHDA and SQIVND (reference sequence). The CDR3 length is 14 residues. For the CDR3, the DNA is TGTGCCAGTAGTATAGACCCACTAGGGTATGAGCAGTTCTTC. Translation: CASSIDPLGYEQFF.

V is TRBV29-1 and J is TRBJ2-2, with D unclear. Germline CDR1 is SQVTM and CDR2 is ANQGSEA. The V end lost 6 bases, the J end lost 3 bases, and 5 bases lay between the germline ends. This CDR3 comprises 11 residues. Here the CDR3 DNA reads TGCAGCGTATGGGACACCGGGGAGCTGTTTTTT. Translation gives CSVWDTGELFF.

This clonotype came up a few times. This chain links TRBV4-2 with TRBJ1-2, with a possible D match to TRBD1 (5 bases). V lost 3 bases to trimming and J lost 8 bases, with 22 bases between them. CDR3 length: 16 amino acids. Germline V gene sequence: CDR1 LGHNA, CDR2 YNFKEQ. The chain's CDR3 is CASSQYRDSLDGGYTF. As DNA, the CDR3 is TGTGCCAGCAGCCAGTACCGGGACTCCCTAGATGGGGGCTACACCTTC.

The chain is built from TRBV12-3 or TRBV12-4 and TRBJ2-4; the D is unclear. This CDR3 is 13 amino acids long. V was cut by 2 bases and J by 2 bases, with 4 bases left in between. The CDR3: CASSLFSKNIQYF. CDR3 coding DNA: TGTGCCAGCAGTTTATTTTCCAAAAACATTCAGTACTTC.

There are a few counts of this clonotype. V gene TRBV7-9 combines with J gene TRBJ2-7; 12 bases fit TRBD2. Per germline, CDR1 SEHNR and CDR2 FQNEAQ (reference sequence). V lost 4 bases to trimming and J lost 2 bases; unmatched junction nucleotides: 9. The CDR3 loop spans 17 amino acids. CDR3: CASSSTGLAGLTYEQYF. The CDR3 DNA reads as TGTGCCAGCAGCTCCACGGGACTAGCGGGCTTAACCTACGAGCAGTACTTC.

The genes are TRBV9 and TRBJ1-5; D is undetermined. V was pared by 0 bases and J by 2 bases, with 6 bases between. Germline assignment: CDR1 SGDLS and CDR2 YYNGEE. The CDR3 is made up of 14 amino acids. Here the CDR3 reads CASSVGPRNQPQHF. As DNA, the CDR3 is TGTGCCAGCAGCGTAGGCCCCCGCAATCAGCCCCAGCATTTT.

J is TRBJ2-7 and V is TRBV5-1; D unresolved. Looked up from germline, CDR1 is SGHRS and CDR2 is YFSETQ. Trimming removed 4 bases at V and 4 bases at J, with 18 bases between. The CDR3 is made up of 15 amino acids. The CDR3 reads CASSTSPGPLYEQYF. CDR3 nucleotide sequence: TGCGCCAGCAGCACCTCACCCGGGCCCTTATACGAGCAGTACTTC. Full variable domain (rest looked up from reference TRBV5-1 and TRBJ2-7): KAGVTQTPRYLIKTRGQQVTLSCSPISGHRSVSWYQQTPGQGLQFLFEYFSETQRNKGNFPGRFSGRQFSNSRSEMNVSTLELGDSALYLCASSTSPGPLYEQYFGPGTRLTVT.

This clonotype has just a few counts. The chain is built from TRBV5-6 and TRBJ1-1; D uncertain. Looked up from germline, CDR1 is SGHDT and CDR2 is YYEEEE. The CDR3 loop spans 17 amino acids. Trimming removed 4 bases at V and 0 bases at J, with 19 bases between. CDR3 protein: CASSVYLRTSLNTEAFF. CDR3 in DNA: TGTGCCAGCAGCGTTTACCTACGAACATCGCTGAACACTGAAGCTTTCTTT.